These 24 T cell receptor beta chains originate from one sample sequenced in a study of spatial heterogeneity in lung cancer. TCRdb processed the 5' RACE reads anew with MiXCR; each CDR3 protein has one entry. The sample lists 110,000 or so distinct CDR3 sequences, about 10% occurring once. The sample's time point: blood at routine non-recurrence follow-up after resection. The specimen comprised PBMCs, sampled at follow-up. All receptors come from a female donor with early-stage non-small cell lung cancer.

In its sample, this clonotype was seen many times. The V gene is TRBV11-2, the J gene TRBJ2-7; 7 bases match TRBD2. The CDR3 loop spans 16 amino acids. Germline CDR1 SGHAT, CDR2 FQNNGV. V lost 1 base to trimming and J lost 2 bases; unmatched junction nucleotides: 8. The CDR3 coding sequence is TGTGCCAGCAGCTTAGGGATTAGCGGGCCGACCTACGAGCAGTACTTC. Encoded protein: CASSLGISGPTYEQYF. Based on the CDR3 plus reference TRBV11-2 and TRBJ2-7, the full variable domain is EAGVAQSPRYKIIEKRQSVAFWCNPISGHATLYWYQQILGQGPKLLIQFQNNGVVDDSQLPKDRFSAERLKGVDSTLKIQPAKLEDSAVYLCASSLGISGPTYEQYFGPGTRLTVT.

Only a few counts were recorded for this clonotype. The genes are TRBV11-3 and TRBJ2-1, with D maybe TRBD2 (7 bases). Trimming cost V 5 bases and J 9 bases, with 17 bases left between them. From germline, CDR1 is SGHNT and CDR2 YENEEA. CDR3 length: 14 amino acids. The CDR3 protein is CASSPSTGRGEQFF. DNA for the CDR3: TGTGCCAGCAGCCCCTCCACAGGGAGGGGTGAGCAGTTCTTC.

This clonotype appeared a few times. The DNA of the CDR3 is TGCAGTGCTAGCGGATCTCACAGGGGGCGGCATGAAAAACTGTTTTTT. As protein: CSASGSHRGRHEKLFF. The chain links TRBV20-1 to TRBJ1-4; the match to TRBD1 covers 9 bases. This CDR3 has 16 residues. Germline assignment: CDR1 DFQATT and CDR2 SNEGSKA (reference sequence). J was trimmed by 6 bases and V by 3 bases; bases with no gene match: 11.

In this sample, this clonotype turned up many times. This chain joins TRBV4-3 and TRBJ2-1, with 9 bases matching TRBD2. The CDR3 covers 13 residues. V dropped 0 bases and J dropped 11; count of bases not matched to a gene: 2. Germline CDR1 and CDR2: LGHNA and YSLEER. The CDR3 region is CASSQETSGKQFF. The DNA for the CDR3 is TGCGCCAGCAGCCAAGAGACTAGCGGAAAGCAGTTCTTC.

This sequence joins TRBV29-1 and TRBJ2-3; D is uncertain. The CDR3 has 13 amino acids. Trimming left V 4 bases short and J 2 bases short, with 10 bases between. Germline assignment: CDR1 SQVTM and CDR2 ANQGSEA. For the CDR3, the DNA is TGCAGCGTTGGGGGTAGCACCACAGATACGCAGTATTTT. The encoded protein is CSVGGSTTDTQYF.

Ten or more counts support this clonotype. The gene calls are TRBV29-1 and TRBJ2-1; 10 bases fit TRBD1. V trimming: 6 bases; J trimming: 14 bases; junction bases outside the gene matches: 7. Germline V lookup: CDR1 SQVTM, CDR2 ANQGSEA. CDR3 length equals 11 residues. The CDR3 sequence is CSVARTGGKFF. The DNA of the CDR3 is TGCAGCGTAGCGCGGACAGGGGGGAAGTTCTTC.

This clonotype showed up many times. This chain links TRBV28 with TRBJ1-2; TRBD1 matches 8 bases. The CDR3 is made up of 17 amino acids. With V trimmed by 5 bases and J by 5 bases, 16 bases remained unmatched. The V gene's germline CDR1 is MDHEN and CDR2 SYDVKM. As DNA, the CDR3 is TGTGCCAGCAGTCCAGGGGACAGGCGAGGGTCGATATATGGCTACACCTTC. Its protein product is CASSPGDRRGSIYGYTF.

This clonotype was seen repeatedly, ten times or more. CDR3 nucleotide sequence: TGTGCCAGCAGTTCTCCGGGACAGGGACACTACGAGCAGTACTTC. It encodes CASSSPGQGHYEQYF. This chain uses TRBV6-5 with TRBJ2-7; 9 bases agree with TRBD1. The ends lost 4 bases at V and 3 bases at J; junction bases unmatched: 7. The germline V gene encodes CDR1 MNHEY and CDR2 SVGAGI. The CDR3 runs 15 residues.

The chain employs TRBV28 and TRBJ2-7; TRBD1 aligns across 9 bases. CDR1 and CDR2 from the germline V gene are MDHEN and SYDVKM. The CDR3 has 14 residues. J was trimmed by 2 bases and V by 6 bases; bases with no gene match: 5. The DNA of the CDR3 is TGTGCCAGCAGGTCCGGGACAGGGACCTACGAGCAGTACGTC. It codes for CASRSGTGTYEQYV.

V is TRBV6-5 and J is TRBJ1-5; no definite D call. The V and J ends lost 5 bases and 3 bases respectively, with 8 bases between them. The CDR3 is 13 amino acids. Germline-derived CDR1 and CDR2 are MNHEY and SVGAGI. The CDR3 sequence: CASSGRYNQPQHF. CDR3 DNA: TGTGCCAGCAGTGGACGTTACAATCAGCCCCAGCATTTT.

This chain connects TRBV10-3 to TRBJ2-1, with no clear D. Per germline, CDR1 ENHRY and CDR2 SYGVKD. Trimming stripped 9 bases from V and 7 bases from J, with 19 bases between. This CDR3 spans 14 amino acids. CDR3 coding DNA: TGTGCCATTTCGCCGGGCGGCGGATTGAATGAGCAGTTCTTC. It codes for CAISPGGGLNEQFF.

This clonotype appeared many times. The chain has TRBV29-1 and TRBJ1-5; D perhaps matches TRBD1 (5 bases). V was shortened by 7 bases and J by 4 bases, with 14 bases between the two germline ends. Germline V gene sequence: CDR1 SQVTM, CDR2 ANQGSEA. The CDR3 covers 13 residues. CDR3 residues: CSASGTPNQPQHF. CDR3 nucleotides: TGCAGCGCCTCCGGGACCCCGAATCAGCCCCAGCATTTT.

V and J are TRBV30 and TRBJ2-3; maybe TRBD2 (6 bases). This CDR3 is built from 16 residues. Germline loops: CDR1 GTSNPN, CDR2 SVGIG (reference sequence). With 2 bases removed from V and 2 bases from J, the gap between germline ends came to 17 bases. CDR3 DNA sequence: TGTGCCTGGAGTAGGGGACTGTTCGGCTCCACAGATACGCAGTATTTT. It yields the protein CAWSRGLFGSTDTQYF.

This clonotype was counted ten times or more. The rearrangement joins TRBV12-3 or TRBV12-4 to TRBJ2-3, with 10 bases fitting TRBD2. Unmatched junction bases numbered 4, after V lost 5 bases and J lost 5 bases. The CDR3 contains 14 residues. CDR3 protein: CASSPGTSVDTQYF. The CDR3 nucleotides are TGTGCCAGCAGTCCCGGGACTAGCGTAGATACGCAGTATTTT.

V gene TRBV7-2 combines with J gene TRBJ2-3; perhaps TRBD2 as D (5 bases). The CDR3 is 14 amino acids. Germline CDR1 reads SGHTA; CDR2 reads FQGNSA. V was clipped by 3 bases and J by 2 bases, with 9 bases between them. The CDR3 is CASSFGVDTDTQYF. In DNA form, the CDR3 reads TGTGCCAGCAGCTTCGGGGTTGACACAGATACGCAGTATTTT.

This clonotype has a handful of counts. CDR3 in DNA: TGTGCCAGCAGCGTGACAGGGAAACCGAACACTGAAGCTTTCTTT. This sequence encodes CASSVTGKPNTEAFF. This sequence joins TRBV6-6 and TRBJ1-1, with 7 bases aligning to TRBD1. CDR1 and CDR2 (germline): MNHNY, SVGAGI (reference sequence). This CDR3 spans 15 amino acids. With 6 bases clipped from V and 1 base from J, the junction kept 8 bases outside the gene matches.

This clonotype showed up many times. This chain joins TRBV10-3 and TRBJ2-7, with D possibly matching TRBD2 (5 bases). There are 13 residues in the CDR3. Trimming pared 7 bases from V and 0 bases from J, leaving 10 bases between. CDR1 is ENHRY and CDR2 is SYGVKD in the germline V gene. CDR3 loop: CAITGAVSYEQYV. The CDR3 nucleotides are TGTGCCATCACCGGAGCGGTCTCCTACGAGCAGTACGTC.

The chain carries TRBV29-1 and TRBJ2-5; 7 bases fit TRBD1. The germline V gene has CDR1 SQVTM and CDR2 ANQGSEA. With 3 bases clipped from V and 5 bases from J, the junction kept 6 bases outside the gene matches. The CDR3 spans 13 residues. CDR3 nucleotides: TGCAGCGTTGACAACCCGGACAGGGAGACCCAGTACTTC. Translation gives CSVDNPDRETQYF.

This chain joins TRBV6-1 and TRBJ2-7; 9 bases are a match to TRBD2. Per the germline V gene, CDR1 is MNHNS and CDR2 is SASEGT. The CDR3 runs to 13 residues. V shed 7 bases, J shed 7 bases, and the junction held 8 bases outside the gene matches. CDR3 residues: CASKAGGLSEQYF. In nucleotides, the CDR3 is TGTGCCAGCAAAGCGGGGGGTTTAAGTGAGCAGTACTTC.

The J gene is TRBJ1-1, the V gene TRBV7-9, with a possible D match to TRBD1 (6 bases). The V gene's germline CDR1 is SEHNR and CDR2 FQNEAQ (reference sequence). The CDR3 covers 18 residues. V lost 5 bases, J lost 1 base, and 23 bases lay in between. The CDR3 region is CASSEHRDNALPNTEAFF. The CDR3 DNA is TGTGCCAGCAGCGAGCACCGGGACAACGCCTTACCGAACACTGAAGCTTTCTTT.

This clonotype was seen only a few times. The V call is TRBV15, the J call TRBJ1-6; D is ambiguous. This CDR3 region has 16 residues. V shed 3 bases and J shed 5 bases, with 14 bases lying between them. Germline V lookup: CDR1 LNHNV, CDR2 YYDKDF (reference sequence). DNA of the CDR3: TGTGCCACCAGCAGTGCCGTACATCGGAATAATTCACCCCTCCACTTT. This translates into CATSSAVHRNNSPLHF.

This clonotype was found a few times. The chain uses TRBV28 and TRBJ1-1; no clear D. Germline values: CDR1 MDHEN, CDR2 SYDVKM. This CDR3 has 14 amino acids. V was cut by 4 bases and J by 0 bases, with 9 bases left in between. The chain's CDR3 is CASSSDGLNTEAFF. Here the CDR3 DNA reads TGTGCCAGCAGTTCGGACGGCTTGAACACTGAAGCTTTCTTT.

This clonotype was counted at least ten times. The chain links TRBV11-2 to TRBJ2-5; weak D call: TRBD1 (5 bases). Germline V gene data show CDR1 as SGHAT and CDR2 as FQNNGV. The CDR3 sequence is 14 residues long. V dropped 5 bases and J dropped 1 base, with 11 bases sitting between them. CDR3 in amino acids: CASSPQTVQETQYF. In DNA, the CDR3 is TGTGCCAGCAGCCCCCAGACAGTCCAAGAGACCCAGTACTTC.

This chain uses TRBV7-2 with TRBJ2-2; 7 bases match TRBD2. The CDR3 is made up of 15 amino acids. The germline V gene has CDR1 SGHTA and CDR2 FQGNSA. V trimming: 5 bases; J trimming: 3 bases; junction bases outside the gene matches: 6. The CDR3 here is CASSRVAGYTGELFF. CDR3 nucleotide sequence: TGTGCCAGCAGCAGGGTAGCGGGCTACACCGGGGAGCTGTTTTTT.